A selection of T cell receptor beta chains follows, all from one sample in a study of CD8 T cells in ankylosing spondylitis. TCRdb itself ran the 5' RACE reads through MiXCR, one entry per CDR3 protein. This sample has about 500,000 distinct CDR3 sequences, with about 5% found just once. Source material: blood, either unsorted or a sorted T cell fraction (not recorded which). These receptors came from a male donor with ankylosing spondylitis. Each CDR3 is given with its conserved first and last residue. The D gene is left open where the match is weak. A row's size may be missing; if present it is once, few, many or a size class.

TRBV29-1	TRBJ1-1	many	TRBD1	CSVERQGAGTEAFF	TGCAGCGTTGAAAGACAGGGGGCAGGGACTGAAGCTTTCTTT
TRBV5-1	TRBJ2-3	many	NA	CASRLGGGQTDTQYF	TGCGCCAGCAGACTGGGGGGGGGACAGACAGATACGCAGTATTTT
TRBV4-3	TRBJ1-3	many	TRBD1	CASSPTGGISGNTIYF	TGCGCCAGCAGCCCAACAGGGGGTATCTCTGGAAACACCATATATTTT
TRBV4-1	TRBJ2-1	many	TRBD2	CASSQLGTRTNEQFF	TGCGCCAGCAGCCAATTAGGGACTAGGACCAATGAGCAGTTCTTC
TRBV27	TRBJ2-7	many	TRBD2	CASSTSRGVYEQYF	TGTGCCAGCAGTACCTCCCGGGGGGTCTACGAGCAGTACTTC
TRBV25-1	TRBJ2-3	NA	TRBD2	CASTPLSGSVADTQYF	TGTGCCAGCACTCCCCTAAGCGGGAGCGTCGCAGATACGCAGTATTTT
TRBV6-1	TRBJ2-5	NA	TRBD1	CASTATGGETQYF	TGTGCCAGCACCGCGACAGGGGGAGAGACCCAGTACTTC
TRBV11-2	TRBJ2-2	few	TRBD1	CASSARTGAPGELFF	TGTGCCAGCAGCGCCCGAACAGGGGCCCCCGGGGAGCTGTTTTTT
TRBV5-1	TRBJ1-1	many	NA	CASSLEAGGEAFF	TGCGCCAGCAGCTTGGAGGCGGGGGGTGAAGCTTTCTTT
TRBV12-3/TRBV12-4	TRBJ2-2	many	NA	CAIWQEGTGELFF	TGTGCCATCTGGCAGGAGGGCACCGGGGAGCTGTTTTTT
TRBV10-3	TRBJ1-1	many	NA	CAIMGDTEAFF	TGTGCCATCATGGGGGACACTGAAGCTTTCTTT
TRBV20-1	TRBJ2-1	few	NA	CSARGRAESSYNEQFF	TGCAGTGCTAGAGGGAGAGCGGAAAGCTCCTACAATGAGCAGTTCTTC
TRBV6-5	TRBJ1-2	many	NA	CASSYWQGGGYGYTF	TGTGCCAGCAGTTACTGGCAGGGCGGCGGCTATGGCTACACCTTC
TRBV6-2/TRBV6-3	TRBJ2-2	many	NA	CASKLVGQLNTGELFF	TGTGCCAGCAAACTCGTCGGGCAGTTGAACACCGGGGAGCTGTTTTTT